This T cell receptor beta chain emerged from a study of blood T cell repertoires in COVID-19. Study-wide background: PBMCs, B-cell-depleted T cells, or T cells were the source of the cDNA or gDNA that made up the material.

It was during active infection that Seattle patients were enrolled and then longitudinally followed. Profiling relied on immunoSEQ multiplex PCR, and the TCRdb table lists in-frame clones only, not all of them. The data contain 150,000 or so clones, 83% of them singletons. This sequence originates from a woman aged 60-75 years with COVID-19, enrolled during active disease. Sample: peripheral blood.

The CDR3 nucleotides are TGTGCCAGCAGCTTACCACAGGGGAAGATTAACACTGAAGCTTTCTTT. Translating it yields CASSLPQGKINTEAFF. The V gene is TRBV11-2, the J gene TRBJ1-1; TRBD1 matches 7 bases. V was pared by 2 bases and J by 2 bases, with 8 bases of the junction left unmatched. The CDR3 is 16 residues long. CDR1 and CDR2 (germline): SGHAT, FQNNGV.